This T cell receptor beta chain came from a study of human T cells and chemical hapten exposure. Germline CDR1 LNHNV, CDR2 YYDKDF (reference sequence). With V trimmed by 5 bases and J by 5 bases, 14 bases remained unmatched. The CDR3 extends over 18 amino acids. This clonotype was found many times. Indicated time point: pre-sensitization, week 0. Treatment: therapeutic diphenylcyclopropenone sensitization with weekly scalp DPC. TCRdb processed the RACE reads anew with MiXCR; each CDR3 protein has one entry. The sample includes fewer than 300,000 distinct CDR3 sequences, 7.7% of them seen just once. This clonotype was sampled from a man younger than 30 with alopecia areata. Some clones in this sample may be carry-over from other donors' samples. The specimen was whole blood, collected in connection with sensitization to the hapten diphenylcyclopropenone (DPC). This chain uses TRBV15 with TRBJ2-2, with 10 nucleotides matching TRBD2. For the CDR3, the DNA is TGTGCCACCAGCGGCCATCCCGGGACTAGCGTTGTGACCGGGGAGCTGTTTTTT. It yields the protein CATSGHPGTSVVTGELFF.